Listed below are T cell receptor beta chains from one sample, sequenced in a study of blood T cell repertoires in COVID-19. The data were produced by immunoSEQ multiplex PCR, yet TCRdb's version contains in-frame clones alone and is incomplete. The sample lists about 27,000 clones; 80% to 90% were seen once. Sequencing was carried out using peripheral blood. The receptors stem from a human donor in a cohort sampled during active COVID-19. The CDR3 runs from the conserved cysteine through the conserved F or W. A D gene is named only where the DNA matches it firmly. Only some rows state a clone size, as once, few, many or a class for expanded clones.

TRBV6-1	TRBJ2-3	TRBD2	.	CASSEFSGSPTDTQYF	TGTGCCAGCAGTGAGTTTAGCGGGAGCCCCACAGATACGCAGTATTTT
TRBV7-2	TRBJ2-5	TRBD2	.	CASSLRVGLAGGPETQYF	TGTGCCAGCAGCTTACGGGTCGGGCTAGCGGGAGGGCCGGAGACCCAGTACTTC
TRBV9	TRBJ2-3	.	.	CASSAPLLTGPGADTQYF	TGTGCCAGCAGCGCCCCTTTGCTAACAGGGCCGGGCGCAGATACGCAGTATTTT
TRBV18	TRBJ2-2	.	.	CASSPPTGGNTGELFF	TGTGCCAGCTCACCACCGACAGGAGGTAACACCGGGGAGCTGTTTTTT
TRBV9	TRBJ2-5	.	.	CASSVGGRGQETQYF	TGTGCCAGCAGCGTAGGGGGCAGGGGCCAAGAGACCCAGTACTTC
TRBV5-1	TRBJ1-2	.	.	CASSSGDNLGGYTF	TGCGCCAGCAGCTCCGGGGACAACCTTGGGGGCTACACCTTC
TRBV30	TRBJ2-7	.	.	CAWSPKQGYKYYEQYF	TGTGCCTGGAGTCCCAAACAGGGCTATAAATACTACGAGCAGTACTTC
TRBV6-5	TRBJ2-7	TRBD1	.	CASSYEGGPSYEQYF	TGTGCCAGCAGTTACGAAGGGGGCCCTTCCTACGAGCAGTACTTC
TRBV29-1	TRBJ2-7	TRBD1	.	CSVLGTGWYEQYF	TGCAGCGTTCTCGGGACAGGGTGGTACGAGCAGTACTTC
TRBV5-1	TRBJ2-5	.	.	CASSLNGLGGETQYF	TGCGCCAGCAGCTTGAATGGGTTAGGAGGAGAGACCCAGTACTTC
TRBV5-1	TRBJ2-7	.	once	CASSLSGSHEQYF	TGCGCCAGCAGCCTTTCAGGGTCCCACGAGCAGTACTTC
TRBV19	TRBJ1-2	.	.	CASHHRDGIFGYTF	TGTGCCAGCCATCACAGGGACGGGATATTCGGCTACACCTTC
TRBV5-1	TRBJ1-1	.	.	CASRRGFDTEAFF	TGCGCCAGCCGCAGGGGTTTTGACACTGAAGCTTTCTTT
TRBV2	TRBJ2-7	.	.	CASSLGGSYEQYF	TGTGCCAGCAGTCTCGGGGGTTCCTACGAGCAGTACTTC
TRBV7-9	TRBJ2-5	TRBD2	.	CASSPGLAGQETQYF	TGTGCCAGCAGCCCTGGACTAGCGGGCCAAGAGACCCAGTACTTC
TRBV7-8	TRBJ2-1	TRBD1	.	CASSLKEGYRGRSEQFF	TGTGCCAGCAGCTTAAAAGAAGGGTACAGGGGGCGGAGTGAGCAGTTCTTC
TRBV3-1/TRBV3-2	TRBJ2-1	TRBD2	.	CASSLGTSGGEQFF	TGTGCCAGCAGCCTCGGGACTAGCGGCGGTGAGCAGTTCTTC
TRBV10-3	TRBJ2-5	.	.	CAISSGLKQETQYF	TGTGCCATCAGTTCTGGCCTGAAGCAAGAGACCCAGTACTTC
TRBV6-5	TRBJ1-2	TRBD1	.	CASSGQGARGYTF	TGTGCCAGCAGCGGACAGGGGGCTCGGGGCTACACCTTC
TRBV6-5	TRBJ1-1	TRBD1	.	CASSYTDLGQGAGAFF	TGTGCCAGCAGTTACACCGATCTGGGACAGGGGGCCGGGGCTTTCTTT
TRBV3-1/TRBV3-2	TRBJ2-2	TRBD2	.	CASSPVLAGGAGELFF	TGTGCCAGCAGCCCCGTGCTAGCGGGGGGGGCCGGGGAGCTGTTTTTT
TRBV9	TRBJ2-1	TRBD2	.	CASSVANPAGGPREQFF	TGTGCCAGCAGCGTAGCTAACCCAGCGGGGGGGCCTCGGGAGCAGTTCTTC
TRBV28	TRBJ2-7	.	few	CASSSLTNLGGYEQYF	TGTGCCAGCAGTTCACTGACGAATTTGGGAGGATACGAGCAGTACTTC
TRBV6-5	TRBJ2-1	.	.	CASSLDGNNEQFF	TGTGCCAGCAGTCTAGACGGAAACAATGAGCAGTTCTTC
TRBV27	TRBJ1-4	.	.	CASTRQPNEKLFF	TGTGCCAGCACCCGACAGCCTAATGAAAAACTGTTTTTT
TRBV6-5	TRBJ1-1	.	.	CASHGRINTEAFF	TGTGCCAGCCACGGGAGGATAAACACTGAAGCTTTCTTT
TRBV7-2	TRBJ2-5	TRBD2	.	CASSSIAGGGRETQYF	TGTGCCAGCAGCTCGATAGCGGGAGGGGGGCGAGAGACCCAGTACTTC
TRBV3-1/TRBV3-2	TRBJ2-1	.	.	CASSRQGYNEQFF	TGTGCCAGCAGCCGCCAGGGGTACAATGAGCAGTTCTTC
TRBV18	TRBJ1-5	.	.	CASSPPGVSNQPQHF	TGTGCCAGCTCACCCCCAGGGGTTTCTAATCAGCCCCAGCATTTT
TRBV7-9	TRBJ2-7	.	.	CASSLVGLAYEQYF	TGTGCCAGCAGCTTAGTGGGCCTCGCCTACGAGCAGTACTTC
TRBV28	TRBJ1-5	TRBD1	.	CASSQDRGTVRQPQHF	TGTGCCAGCAGTCAGGACAGGGGAACGGTTAGGCAGCCCCAGCATTTT
TRBV5-3	TRBJ2-1	TRBD2	.	CARSLTSGRFRDNEQFF	TGTGCCAGAAGCTTGACTAGCGGGAGGTTTCGCGACAATGAGCAGTTCTTC
TRBV7-9	TRBJ1-2	.	.	CASSLGTPDHGYTF	TGTGCCAGCAGCTTAGGGACTCCGGACCATGGCTACACCTTC
TRBV5-4	TRBJ2-3	TRBD2	.	CASTGLAADTQYF	TGTGCCAGCACCGGACTAGCGGCAGATACGCAGTATTTT
TRBV27	TRBJ2-7	TRBD2	.	CASSSLAAGDYEQYF	TGTGCCAGCAGTTCTCTCGCAGCGGGAGACTACGAGCAGTACTTC